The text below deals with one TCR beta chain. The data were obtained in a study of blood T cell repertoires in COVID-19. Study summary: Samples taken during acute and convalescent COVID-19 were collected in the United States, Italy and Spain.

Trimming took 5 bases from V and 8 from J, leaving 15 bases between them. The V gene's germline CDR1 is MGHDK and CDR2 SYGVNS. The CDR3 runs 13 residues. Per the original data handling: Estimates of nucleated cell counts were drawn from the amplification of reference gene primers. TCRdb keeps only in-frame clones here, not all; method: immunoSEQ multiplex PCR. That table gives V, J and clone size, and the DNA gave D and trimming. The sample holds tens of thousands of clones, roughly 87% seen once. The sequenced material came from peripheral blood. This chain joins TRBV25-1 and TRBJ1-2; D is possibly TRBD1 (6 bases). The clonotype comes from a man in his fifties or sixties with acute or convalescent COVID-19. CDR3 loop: CASSKQGEDGYTF. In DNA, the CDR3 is TGTGCCAGCAGTAAACAGGGAGAGGACGGCTACACCTTC.